A selection of T cell receptor beta chains follows, all from one sample in a study of cytomegalovirus exposure and HLA in healthy donors. Libraries were prepared by immunoSEQ multiplex PCR; TCRdb keeps only in-frame clonotypes and omits some of them. Of hundreds of thousands of clones in the sample, 60% to 80% are singletons; the top ten hold over 3.5%. Sequencing input: PBMCs. The receptors originated from a male donor in good health and CMV-seronegative. The CDR3 runs from the conserved cysteine through the conserved F or W. A D gene is named only where the DNA matches it firmly. The size field is filled for only some rows; it gives once, few, many or a size class.

>TRBD2|.|TRBJ2-7|TRBV6-1
CASSGGTSGTPNAYEQYF
TGTGCCAGCAGTGGGGGGACTAGCGGGACCCCAAATGCCTACGAGCAGTACTTC
>.|once|TRBJ1-2|TRBV11-2
CASSPQGGGEGYTF
TGTGCCAGCAGCCCACAGGGTGGGGGCGAGGGCTACACCTTC
>.|.|TRBJ2-2|TRBV28
CASGPLEYTGELFF
TGTGCCAGCGGCCCTCTGGAGTACACCGGGGAGCTGTTTTTT
>TRBD2|.|TRBJ2-7|TRBV7-6
CASSPTSGSSYEQYF
TGTGCCAGCAGTCCGACTAGCGGGAGCTCCTACGAGCAGTACTTC
>.|.|TRBJ2-7|TRBV27
CASSLSWGRGASSYEQYF
TGTGCCAGCAGTTTATCGTGGGGGAGGGGGGCCAGCTCCTACGAGCAGTACTTC
>TRBD2|.|TRBJ2-1|TRBV4-1
CASSLKTSGGGYNEQFF
TGCGCCAGCAGCCTAAAAACTAGCGGGGGGGGATACAATGAGCAGTTCTTC
>TRBD1|.|TRBJ1-2|TRBV7-9
CASAKPGTVQANYGYTF
TGTGCCAGCGCTAAACCTGGGACAGTTCAGGCTAACTATGGCTACACCTTC
>TRBD2|.|TRBJ2-1|TRBV9
CASSPGLAGGGYNEQFF
TGTGCCAGCAGCCCGGGACTAGCGGGAGGTGGGTACAATGAGCAGTTCTTC
>TRBD1|.|TRBJ2-5|TRBV19
CASNPRVGRGLETQYF
TGTGCCAGTAATCCCAGGGTCGGCAGGGGGCTGGAGACCCAGTACTTC
>TRBD1|.|TRBJ2-3|TRBV7-9
CASSSTGQEVDTQYF
TGTGCCAGCAGTTCCACGGGACAGGAGGTAGATACGCAGTATTTT
>TRBD1|.|TRBJ1-1|TRBV7-9
CASSLSDRVAFF
TGTGCCAGCAGCCTCTCGGACAGGGTAGCTTTCTTT
>.|.|TRBJ2-3|TRBV21-1
CASSLRGYSSGRASAQYF
TGTGCCAGCAGCCTAAGGGGCTATAGTAGCGGGAGGGCCAGCGCGCAGTATTTT
>TRBD2|few|TRBJ2-5|TRBV7-8
CASSPPLREGRTQYF
TGTGCCAGCAGCCCCCCCTTGCGGGAGGGCCGAACCCAGTACTTC
>.|.|TRBJ1-5|TRBV6-6
CASSYPGERNQPQHF
TGTGCCAGCAGTTACCCTGGGGAGAGGAATCAGCCCCAGCATTTT
>TRBD2|.|TRBJ2-3|TRBV28
CASSRGLAGRRTDTQYF
TGTGCCAGCAGCCGGGGACTAGCGGGAAGACGCACAGATACGCAGTATTTT
>TRBD1|.|TRBJ2-7|TRBV28
CASSRDRAGYEQYF
TGTGCCAGCAGCCGAGACAGGGCAGGGTACGAGCAGTACTTC
>.|few|TRBJ1-1|TRBV28
CASSLPGGNTEAFF
TGTGCCAGCAGTTTACCGGGGGGAAACACTGAAGCTTTCTTT
>TRBD2|.|TRBJ2-3|TRBV11-2
CASSFIAGGLTDTQYF
TGTGCCAGCAGCTTCATAGCGGGAGGGCTTACAGATACGCAGTATTTT